A single sample gave rise to the 23 T cell receptor beta chains below, sequenced in a study of T cell repertoires in cytomegalovirus infection. The antigens of these receptors remain unknown. Each CDR3 protein gets one entry after TCRdb re-called the reads with MiXCR. Here the sample spans roughly 700,000 distinct CDR3 sequences, around 31% being singletons. The source was cultured PBMCs, collected from culture after CMV antigen stimulation. The receptors were gathered from a human donor in good health (CMV status not recorded). Some clones in this sample may be carry-over from other donors' samples.

V gene TRBV7-7 combines with J gene TRBJ2-3; the match to TRBD2 covers 8 bases. The V gene's germline CDR1 is SSHAT and CDR2 FNYEAQ (reference sequence). The length of the CDR3 is 15 residues. J lost 4 bases, V lost 5 bases, and 8 bases had no gene match. CDR3: CASSPGLGAPDTQYF. The CDR3 region has the DNA TGTGCCAGCAGCCCGGGACTAGGAGCCCCAGATACGCAGTATTTT. Filled out from reference TRBV7-7 and TRBJ2-3, the complete variable domain reads GAGVSQSPRYKVTKRGQDVTLRCDPISSHATLYWYQQALGQGPEFLTYFNYEAQPDKSGLPSDRFSAERPEGSISTLTIQRTEQRDSAMYRCASSPGLGAPDTQYFGPGTRLTVL.

The chain is built from TRBV7-2 and TRBJ2-7, with 7 nucleotides matching TRBD2. The CDR3 sequence is 14 residues long. V shed 5 bases and J 1 base; nucleotides not matched to a gene: 5. Germline V lookup: CDR1 SGHTA, CDR2 FQGNSA. The CDR3 DNA reads TGTGCCAGCAGCATTCTAGCGGCGTCCTACGAGCAGTACTTC. It encodes CASSILAASYEQYF.

This clonotype was counted at least ten times. The chain combines TRBV28 with TRBJ2-5; either TRBD1 or TRBD2 may supply D (5 bases each). The germline CDR1 and CDR2 sequences are MDHEN and SYDVKM. The ends were cut back, 2 bases at V and 5 bases at J, with 12 bases in the middle. The CDR3 length is 14 residues. The CDR3 DNA reads as TGTGCCAGCAGTTTAAGGGCAGGGACGGAGACCCAGTACTTC. This translates into CASSLRAGTETQYF.

This clonotype appeared many times. The chain employs TRBV7-2 and TRBJ2-7, with TRBD1 matching over 8 bases. Losses at the gene ends were 5 bases for V and 3 bases for J; bases not matched to a gene: 9. The CDR3 spans 15 residues. CDR1 and CDR2 from the germline V gene are SGHTA and FQGNSA. The CDR3 spells CASSIIGTGDYEQYF. The CDR3 nucleotides read TGTGCCAGCAGCATAATAGGGACAGGAGACTACGAGCAGTACTTC.

J is TRBJ2-7 and V is TRBV20-1, with D perhaps matching TRBD2 (7 bases). CDR3 size: 13 residues. The germline V gene encodes CDR1 DFQATT and CDR2 SNEGSKA (reference sequence). Deletions cut 6 bases from V and 7 bases from J, with 19 bases between. The CDR3 spells CSAPGGASVEQYF. The CDR3 nucleotides read TGCAGTGCCCCTGGGGGGGCCTCTGTTGAGCAGTACTTC.

This clonotype was counted only a few times. The rearrangement joins TRBV7-2 to TRBJ2-1; possibly TRBD2 for D (6 bases). The CDR3 loop spans 15 amino acids. V lost 5 bases to trimming and J lost 1 base, with 12 bases between them. Germline loops: CDR1 SGHTA, CDR2 FQGNSA. The CDR3 DNA reads TGTGCCAGCAGCCCGCGGGGCGTTTCCTACAATGAGCAGTTCTTC. This sequence encodes CASSPRGVSYNEQFF.

The chain has TRBV28 and TRBJ2-4; 15 nucleotides match TRBD2. The CDR3 totals 15 residues. From germline, CDR1 is MDHEN and CDR2 SYDVKM. The V gene end was trimmed by 8 bases and the J gene end by 15 bases; junction bases not matched to a gene: 14. CDR3 sequence (DNA): TGTGCCAGCGCAAATTTAGGACTAGCGGGGGGGCCCGGGTACTTC. It translates to CASANLGLAGGPGYF.

This clonotype was seen at least ten times. V and J are TRBV12-3 or TRBV12-4 and TRBJ1-2; D not resolved. CDR3 length: 14 residues. Trimming pared 5 bases from V and 8 bases from J, leaving 18 bases between. The CDR3 protein is CASSPLERYDGYTF. CDR3 DNA sequence: TGTGCCAGCAGTCCGTTAGAGCGATATGACGGCTACACCTTC.

This clonotype was observed a handful of times. This rearrangement joins TRBV5-6 to TRBJ2-1, with D possibly TRBD2 on 5 matching bases. V was pared by 0 bases and J by 8 bases, with 9 bases between. This CDR3 contains 13 residues. Germline V lookup: CDR1 SGHDT, CDR2 YYEEEE. The CDR3 here is CASSLGRGHEQFF. The CDR3 region has the DNA TGTGCCAGCAGCTTGGGCCGCGGGCATGAGCAGTTCTTC.

This clonotype was detected once. V usage is TRBV9 and J usage is TRBJ2-7, with D possibly being TRBD2 (5 bases). Per germline, CDR1 SGDLS and CDR2 YYNGEE. V shed 3 bases and J shed 5 bases, with 12 bases lying between them. The CDR3 has 13 residues. Written as DNA, the CDR3 is TGTGCCAGCAGCGCGGTCGGAGGCCACGAGCAGTACTTC. Protein: CASSAVGGHEQYF.

The J gene is TRBJ2-6, the V gene TRBV11-2, with D unclear. The CDR3 has 16 amino acids. V was clipped by 2 bases and J by 2 bases, with 10 bases between them. Germline CDR1 SGHAT, CDR2 FQNNGV. CDR3 sequence reads: CASSLSWVAGANVLTF. The CDR3 DNA sequence: TGTGCCAGCAGCTTAAGTTGGGTGGCTGGGGCCAACGTCCTGACTTTC.

Only a few counts were recorded for this clonotype. The rearrangement joins TRBV12-3 or TRBV12-4 to TRBJ2-7; 8 nucleotides agree with TRBD1. This CDR3 region has 16 residues. The V segment lost 3 bases and the J segment 3 bases; nucleotides outside the gene matches: 10. The CDR3 bases are TGTGCCAGCAGTTTCCTTCCCACCGGGACAGGCTACGAGCAGTACTTC. This encodes CASSFLPTGTGYEQYF.

The table lists this clonotype with a few counts. The V call is TRBV7-9, the J call TRBJ1-2; D call uncertain. The CDR3 sequence is 14 residues long. V was shortened by 1 base and J by 4 bases, with 10 bases between the two germline ends. Germline loops: CDR1 SEHNR, CDR2 FQNEAQ (reference sequence). DNA of the CDR3: TGTGCCAGCAGCTTAGACGCAGGATTCTATGGCTACACCTTC. Translated: CASSLDAGFYGYTF.

This clonotype has a handful of counts. The V call is TRBV7-9, the J call TRBJ1-2; D is possibly TRBD1 (5 bases). Germline CDR1 is SEHNR and CDR2 is FQNEAQ (reference sequence). V lost 5 bases and J lost 6, with 16 bases in between. The length of the CDR3 is 14 residues. The CDR3 nucleotides are TGTGCCAGCAGCGACCCCGGGGCAGACAATGGCTACACCTTC. Protein sequence: CASSDPGADNGYTF. The variable domain in full, completed from reference TRBV7-9 and TRBJ1-2, reads DTGVSQNPRHKITKRGQNVTFRCDPISEHNRLYWYRQTLGQGPEFLTYFQNEAQLEKSRLLSDRFSAERPKGSFSTLEIQRTEQGDSAMYLCASSDPGADNGYTFGSGTRLTVV.

This clonotype turned up a few times. This rearrangement joins TRBV29-1 to TRBJ2-5; TRBD2 matches at 7 bases. The CDR3 has 12 amino acids. V was clipped by 4 bases and J by 1 base; unmatched bases: 0. The germline V gene has CDR1 SQVTM and CDR2 ANQGSEA. CDR3 protein: CSVAGGQETQYF. The CDR3 nucleotides are TGCAGCGTTGCGGGAGGCCAAGAGACCCAGTACTTC.

This clonotype occurred a few times. The chain has TRBV11-2 and TRBJ2-7; D unclear. The CDR3 sequence is 11 residues long. Germline V gene data show CDR1 as SGHAT and CDR2 as FQNNGV. Trimming left V 5 bases short and J 3 bases short, with 5 bases between. CDR3 nucleotide sequence: TGTGCCAGCAGCGTTTACTACGAGCAGTACTTC. It encodes CASSVYYEQYF.

This clonotype was observed a handful of times. The chain combines TRBV6-6 with TRBJ1-5; the D is unclear. The length of the CDR3 is 14 residues. Trimming removed 0 bases from V and 6 bases from J, with 9 bases in between. Germline CDR1 and CDR2: MNHNY and SVGAGI (reference sequence). In DNA form, the CDR3 reads TGTGCCAGCAGTTACTCGAGTGGTCCTCAGCCCCAGCATTTT. It translates to CASSYSSGPQPQHF.

The chain carries TRBV27 and TRBJ2-4; 9 bases map to TRBD1. The CDR3 totals 15 residues. The J segment lost 6 bases and the V segment lost 3 bases, leaving 6 bases of the junction unmatched. Germline V gene data show CDR1 as MNHEY and CDR2 as SMNVEV (reference sequence). CDR3: CASSFIGQGTNIQYF. The DNA of the CDR3 is TGTGCCAGCAGTTTTATAGGACAGGGGACAAACATTCAGTACTTC.

The chain links TRBV12-3 or TRBV12-4 to TRBJ1-2; D is unclear. CDR3 length equals 14 residues. V lost 5 bases to trimming and J lost 5 bases, with 15 bases between them. The CDR3 nucleotides are TGTGCCAGCAGTCCTAATGGCCAGAGATATGGCTACACCTTC. This gives the protein CASSPNGQRYGYTF.

This chain joins TRBV7-6 and TRBJ2-3; D gene uncertain. V lost 5 bases and J lost 6, with 6 bases in between. CDR3 length: 11 amino acids. CDR1 is SGHVS, CDR2 FNYEAQ, per germline. In nucleotides, the CDR3 is TGTGCCAGCAGCACCGAGGATACGCAGTATTTT. Translated, it gives CASSTEDTQYF.

This chain uses TRBV7-8 with TRBJ1-5; the match to TRBD1 covers 7 bases. CDR1 and CDR2 from the germline V gene are SGHVS and FQNEAQ. The length of the CDR3 is 16 residues. The junction had 13 bases not matched to a gene; V was cut back by 5 bases and J by 6 bases. The CDR3 loop reads CASSQYDRVMRQPQHF. The CDR3 DNA reads TGTGCCAGCAGCCAATATGACAGGGTGATGCGTCAGCCCCAGCATTTT.

This clonotype turned up a few times. CDR3 region: CASGTDNYGYTF. DNA for the CDR3: TGCGCCAGCGGAACTGATAACTATGGCTACACCTTC. The chain joins TRBV10-2 to TRBJ1-2; D call uncertain. This CDR3 has 12 amino acids. The V gene lost 8 bases and the J gene lost 1 base, with 8 bases spanning the gap. Germline CDR1 WSHSY, CDR2 SAAADI.

V gene TRBV10-3 combines with J gene TRBJ1-6; no clear D gene. The CDR3 spans 14 residues. The V end lost 5 bases, the J end lost 10 bases, and 15 bases lay between the germline ends. The germline gives CDR1 ENHRY, CDR2 SYGVKD. The CDR3 region has the DNA TGTGCCATCAGTTCCCGCGGGGTAGGGTCACCCCTCCACTTT. Amino acids: CAISSRGVGSPLHF.